Detailed here is one T cell receptor beta chain. Clones were read by immunoSEQ multiplex PCR, and TCRdb kept only the in-frame ones, dropping some. The sample includes tens of thousands of clones, around 89% of them seen just once. The CDR3 is 13 residues long. Germline V gives CDR1 SNHLY, CDR2 FYNNEI. Between the trimmed V and J ends, which lost 4 bases and 7 bases, there was a span of 11 bases. This specimen belongs to a study of T cell changes during pregnancy in multiple sclerosis. Sequencing used CD8+ T cells from peripheral blood mononuclear cells, obtained in the second trimester of pregnancy. The TCR originated in a female donor with multiple sclerosis, enrolled in a pregnancy study. J is TRBJ1-5 and V is TRBV2; no clear D gene. The DNA of the CDR3 is TGTGCCAGCAGTGTAGGAGGGTGGCAGCCCCAGCATTTT. Translating it yields CASSVGGWQPQHF.